The entry below gives a single TCR beta chain sequence along with its context. Patients in Seattle were enrolled during active infection, then followed longitudinally. These data originate in a study of blood T cell repertoires in COVID-19. Study-wide background: Researchers got acute and convalescent COVID-19 samples from the United States, Italy and Spain.

Per the original data handling: Researchers report that nucleated cell counts were estimated from reference gene primer amplification. The protocol was immunoSEQ multiplex PCR, while the TCRdb copy is restricted to in-frame clones and leaves out a portion. V and J calls and clone size come straight from that table; D and trimming were deduced from the DNA. The sample holds 95,000 to 150,000 clones; 90% are singletons and the top ten take about 4%. There are 14 residues in the CDR3. Germline CDR1 MNHEY, CDR2 SVGEGT. V shed 4 bases, J shed 6 bases, and the junction held 7 bases outside the gene matches.

This chain uses TRBV6-2 or TRBV6-3 with TRBJ2-7, with 9 bases aligning to TRBD1. This sequence originates from a woman aged 60-75 years with COVID-19, enrolled during active disease. The sample comprised peripheral blood. The DNA of the CDR3 is TGTGCCAGCAGTTCGATACAGGGGGCTCGCGAGCAGTACTTC. Residues: CASSSIQGAREQYF.